The 14 T cell receptor beta chains below come from one sample, sequenced in a study of T cell changes during pregnancy in multiple sclerosis. TCRdb's table, derived via immunoSEQ multiplex PCR, lists solely in-frame clones and lacks some. Of 14,000 or so clones listed, 93% are singletons. Sequencing used peripheral blood, obtained in the second trimester of pregnancy. The receptors derive from a female donor in good health, enrolled as a control in a pregnancy study.

Remarks on this clone: One junction end disagrees with the germline gene, perhaps due to a read error. The CDR3 nucleotides read TGTGCCAGCAGCCTCCCGAACAGGCAGGAAAGCTTC. Protein product: CASSLPNRQESF. The chain uses TRBV11-2 and TRBJ2-4, with TRBD1 as a possible D gene (5 bases). The germline V gene encodes CDR1 SGHAT and CDR2 FQNNGV. The CDR3 totals 12 residues.

The rearrangement links TRBV7-8 to TRBJ2-2; 8 nucleotides align to TRBD2. J lost 2 bases, V lost 5 bases, and 7 bases had no gene match. The CDR3 totals 16 residues. CDR1 SGHVS and CDR2 FQNEAQ come from the germline V gene. CDR3 region: CASSPPSGRNTGELFF. The CDR3 nucleotides read TGTGCCAGCAGCCCACCGAGCGGGAGAAACACCGGGGAGCTGTTTTTT.

The genes are TRBV10-3 and TRBJ2-1, with D possibly matching TRBD1 (5 bases). Germline V gene sequence: CDR1 ENHRY, CDR2 SYGVKD. V gave up 7 bases and J gave up 2 bases, with 15 bases separating them. This CDR3 has 15 amino acids. The CDR3 loop is CAINPGFGTYNEQFF. DNA of the CDR3: TGTGCCATCAATCCAGGGTTTGGAACCTACAATGAGCAGTTCTTC.

J is TRBJ2-2 and V is TRBV19, with 11 bases lining up with TRBD2. Germline V gives CDR1 LNHDA, CDR2 SQIVND (reference sequence). This CDR3 region has 14 residues. The V and J ends lost 6 bases and 6 bases, in that order; junction bases with no gene match: 3. The CDR3 region has the DNA TGTGCCAGTAGCCCTAGCGGGGGGTCCGGGGAGCTGTTTTTT. Its protein is CASSPSGGSGELFF.

The chain employs TRBV4-2 and TRBJ1-1, with a possible D match to TRBD1 (6 bases). CDR1 LGHNA and CDR2 YNFKEQ come from the germline V gene. There are 15 residues in the CDR3. Trimming took off 4 bases at V and 4 bases at J, with 16 bases between the two ends. The DNA of the CDR3 is TGTGCCAGCAGCCCTCTGGACAGAGTTGTCACTGAAGCTTTCTTT. Its protein is CASSPLDRVVTEAFF.

The rearrangement joins TRBV25-1 to TRBJ2-7; weak D call: TRBD1 (6 bases). The V gene lost 5 bases and the J gene lost 6 bases, with 20 bases spanning the gap. There are 15 residues in the CDR3. CDR1 is MGHDK and CDR2 is SYGVNS in the germline V gene. The DNA for the CDR3 is TGTGCCAGCAGTCTTTATTACAGGGATACAGGCGAGCAGTACTTC. Its translation: CASSLYYRDTGEQYF.

This chain's CDR3 is CASSLGATSTDTQYF. The CDR3 DNA follows: TGTGCCAGCAGCTTAGGAGCTACTAGCACAGATACGCAGTATTTT. This chain links TRBV5-6 with TRBJ2-3; D not resolved. This CDR3 has 15 amino acids. The V and J ends lost 2 bases and 0 bases respectively, with 10 bases between them. Germline V lookup: CDR1 SGHDT, CDR2 YYEEEE.

The V and J genes are TRBV19 and TRBJ1-5; 7 bases agree with TRBD1. The CDR3 is 16 residues long. V was clipped by 3 bases and J by 7 bases; unmatched bases: 12. Germline-derived CDR1 and CDR2 are LNHDA and SQIVND (reference sequence). CDR3 coding DNA: TGTGCCAGTAGTATGGACAGGCTCCTCTTAAGCCAGCCCCAGCATTTT. It yields the protein CASSMDRLLLSQPQHF.

The chain combines TRBV5-4 with TRBJ2-3; D perhaps matches TRBD1 (5 bases). The CDR3 has 16 amino acids. Germline V gene lookup returns CDR1 SGHNT and CDR2 YYREEE (reference sequence). Trimming took 6 bases from V and 3 from J, leaving 20 bases between them. DNA of the CDR3: TGTGCCAGCACCTCCTTTTCTGGCGCAGGGACAGATACGCAGTATTTT. It is translated as CASTSFSGAGTDTQYF. The full variable domain, completed using reference TRBV5-4 and TRBJ2-3, is ETGVTQSPTHLIKTRGQQVTLRCSSQSGHNTVSWYQQALGQGPQFIFQYYREEENGRGNFPPRFSGLQFPNYSSELNVNALELDDSALYLCASTSFSGAGTDTQYFGPGTRLTVL.

V is TRBV20-1 and J is TRBJ2-5, with D possibly matching TRBD1 (5 bases). The CDR3 covers 11 residues. Germline assignment: CDR1 DFQATT and CDR2 SNEGSKA (reference sequence). Trimming shortened V by 3 bases and J by 4 bases, and 6 bases separated the two germline ends. The CDR3 loop is CSASQGETQYF. CDR3 nucleotides: TGCAGTGCTAGTCAGGGAGAGACCCAGTACTTC.

This sequence joins TRBV5-1 and TRBJ2-7; 7 bases match TRBD1. Germline lookup yields CDR1 SGHRS and CDR2 YFSETQ. This CDR3 is built from 16 residues. The ends lost 4 bases at V and 0 bases at J; junction bases unmatched: 10. The CDR3 bases are TGCGCCAGCAGCCATCCCGACAGGGACCCCTCCTACGAGCAGTACTTC. Amino acids: CASSHPDRDPSYEQYF.

V usage is TRBV12-5 and J usage is TRBJ1-6; TRBD1 matches at 7 bases. Germline CDR1 is LGHNT and CDR2 is FRNRAP. This CDR3 region has 14 residues. V lost 1 base, J lost 7 bases, and 1 base stayed unmatched. The CDR3 loop is CASGLEGANSPLHF. CDR3 coding DNA: TGTGCTAGTGGTTTGGAGGGGGCGAATTCACCCCTCCACTTT.

The chain carries TRBV18 and TRBJ2-6; 9 nucleotides agree with TRBD2. The CDR3 covers 16 residues. The V and J ends lost 8 bases and 2 bases, in that order; junction bases with no gene match: 7. Germline V CDR1 and CDR2: KGHSH, LQKENI. CDR3 amino acids: CASASGRTPGANVLTF. As DNA, the CDR3 is TGTGCCAGCGCAAGCGGGAGGACCCCTGGGGCCAACGTCCTGACTTTC.

The chain couples TRBV5-1 to TRBJ2-1, with TRBD2 as a possible D gene (7 bases). The germline V gene encodes CDR1 SGHRS and CDR2 YFSETQ. Trimming removed 2 bases from V and 1 base from J, with 10 bases in between. There are 15 residues in the CDR3. The CDR3 sequence: CASSFRGGSYNEQFF. The DNA of the CDR3 is TGCGCCAGCAGCTTTAGGGGGGGGTCCTACAATGAGCAGTTCTTC.